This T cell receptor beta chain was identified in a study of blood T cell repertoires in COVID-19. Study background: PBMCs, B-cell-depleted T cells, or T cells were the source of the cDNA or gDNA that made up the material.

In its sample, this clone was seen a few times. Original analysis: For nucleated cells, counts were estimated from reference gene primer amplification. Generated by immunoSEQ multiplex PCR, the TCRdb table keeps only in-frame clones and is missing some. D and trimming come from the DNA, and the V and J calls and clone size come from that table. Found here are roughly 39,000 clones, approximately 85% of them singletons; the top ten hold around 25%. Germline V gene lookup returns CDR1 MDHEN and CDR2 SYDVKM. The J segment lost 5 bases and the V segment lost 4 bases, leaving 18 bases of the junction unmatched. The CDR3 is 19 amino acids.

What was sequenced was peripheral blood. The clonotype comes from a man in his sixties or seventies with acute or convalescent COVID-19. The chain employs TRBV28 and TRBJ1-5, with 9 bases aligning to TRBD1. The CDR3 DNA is TGTGCCAGCAGTTCACCACGCGGACAGGGGTTTATGGGAGATCAGCCCCAGCATTTT. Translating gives CASSSPRGQGFMGDQPQHF.